The clone carrying this T cell receptor beta chain was recorded a few times. The data stem from a study of CD8+ T cells in alopecia areata. Study in general: The study gave tofacitinib for 6 to 18 months, then 6 months off drug.

This CDR3 has 14 amino acids. Trimming cost V 5 bases and J 4 bases, with 17 bases left between them. CDR1 SQVTM and CDR2 ANQGSEA come from the germline V gene. Both CD4+ and CD8+ T cells were separated by sorting PBMCs. Reverse transcription of extracted RNA yielded cDNA, which provided the sequencing template. TCRdb's table, derived via immunoSEQ multiplex PCR, lists solely in-frame clones and lacks some. The data show 130,000 or so clones, approximately 49% seen once. This specimen consisted of CD8+ T cells sorted from blood, obtained at week 0. The chain couples TRBV29-1 to TRBJ1-2; D is unclear. This TCR came from a human donor with alopecia areata. CDR3 in DNA: TGCAGCGTTACCCGGAAGGGAGTCTCCTATGGCTACACCTTC. It is translated as CSVTRKGVSYGYTF.